Below are 23 T cell receptor beta chains sequenced from a single sample in a study of T cells in Graves' hyperthyroidism and ophthalmopathy. Researchers amplified the TCR beta CDR3 regions from RNA transcripts. During a first-round RT-PCR of the TCR CDR3, the HTBI primer set was used. Using its own MiXCR run on the multiplex PCR reads, TCRdb lists one record per CDR3 protein. Here the sample spans 250,000 to 350,000 distinct CDR3 sequences, around 22% being singletons. Sequencing input: blood. Receptors were obtained from a man between 25 and 39 years old with Graves' ophthalmopathy.

A word on this clonotype: At one of its ends the junction is not consistent with the germline gene, which may arise from a read error. This chain links TRBV6-2 or TRBV6-3 with TRBJ1-3; TRBD1 matches 8 bases. From germline, CDR1 is MNHEY and CDR2 SVGEGT. CDR3 length: 14 amino acids. CDR3 sequence (DNA): TGTGCCAGCGGTTACGGGGACAGGCCCGTGGCCATATATTTT. Protein sequence: CASGYGDRPVAIYF.

This clonotype was recorded at least ten times. This sequence joins TRBV11-2 and TRBJ2-2; D ambiguous. This CDR3 comprises 14 residues. Germline V gene lookup returns CDR1 SGHAT and CDR2 FQNNGV. Trimming shortened V by 5 bases and J by 3 bases, and 10 bases separated the two germline ends. The chain's CDR3 is CASSPISHTGELFF. CDR3 DNA: TGTGCCAGCAGCCCCATTAGTCACACCGGGGAGCTGTTTTTT.

This clonotype was recorded many times. V is TRBV20-1 and J is TRBJ1-1, with 7 bases that match TRBD1. This CDR3 region has 13 residues. Germline V lookup: CDR1 DFQATT, CDR2 SNEGSKA (reference sequence). The V segment lost 6 bases and the J segment 3 bases; nucleotides outside the gene matches: 7. The CDR3 sequence is CSAKAGGDTEAFF. The CDR3 coding sequence is TGCAGTGCCAAGGCAGGGGGGGACACTGAAGCTTTCTTT.

The chain carries TRBV9 and TRBJ1-2; 10 bases line up with TRBD1. The V gene's germline CDR1 is SGDLS and CDR2 YYNGEE. V dropped 4 bases and J dropped 3; count of bases not matched to a gene: 12. CDR3 length equals 17 residues. CDR3: CASSSSPGQGIDYGYTF. CDR3 in DNA: TGTGCCAGCAGCTCGAGCCCGGGACAGGGGATCGACTATGGCTACACCTTC.

The chain joins TRBV28 to TRBJ1-2; TRBD1 might be the D (6 bases). V shed 3 bases and J shed 5 bases, with 13 bases lying between them. The germline V gene encodes CDR1 MDHEN and CDR2 SYDVKM. CDR3 length equals 14 residues. CDR3: CASSLDSDSYGYTF. CDR3 in DNA: TGTGCCAGCAGTTTGGACAGCGATTCATATGGCTACACCTTC.

V is TRBV6-1 and J is TRBJ1-2, with 10 bases aligning to TRBD1. The CDR3 extends over 13 amino acids. Germline V gene data show CDR1 as MNHNS and CDR2 as SASEGT. The J segment lost 6 bases and the V segment lost 8 bases, leaving 6 bases of the junction unmatched. Here the CDR3 DNA reads TGTGCCAGCCAATTCGGGACAGGGGATGGCTACACCTTC. This translates into CASQFGTGDGYTF.

The gene calls are TRBV12-3 or TRBV12-4 and TRBJ2-3; D is unclear. The CDR3 length is 14 residues. Trimming shortened V by 2 bases and J by 6 bases, and 12 bases separated the two germline ends. The CDR3 coding sequence is TGTGCCAGCAGTTTATGGCCTAGTCAGGATACGCAGTATTTT. Protein product: CASSLWPSQDTQYF.

The chain couples TRBV6-5 to TRBJ1-2, with no clear D. The CDR3 covers 13 residues. Per the germline V gene, CDR1 is MNHEY and CDR2 is SVGAGI. Between the trimmed V and J ends, which lost 4 bases and 9 bases, there was a span of 15 bases. CDR3 residues: CASSLESSTRYTF. CDR3 nucleotide sequence: TGTGCCAGCAGTTTAGAGAGCTCCACACGCTACACCTTC.

This clonotype was seen many times. The rearrangement joins TRBV11-2 to TRBJ2-7, with 7 bases lining up with TRBD2. Trimming removed 5 bases from V and 6 bases from J; junction bases left unmatched: 7. Germline V gene lookup returns CDR1 SGHAT and CDR2 FQNNGV. CDR3 length equals 13 residues. The CDR3 DNA reads as TGTGCCAGCAGCCCCGGGACTACCCTCGAGCAGTACTTC. It translates to CASSPGTTLEQYF.

This clonotype was observed a handful of times. This chain connects TRBV7-9 to TRBJ1-2, with 9 bases that match TRBD1. Germline values: CDR1 SEHNR, CDR2 FQNEAQ (reference sequence). The CDR3 covers 17 residues. With 4 bases clipped from V and 4 bases from J, the junction kept 13 bases outside the gene matches. Here the CDR3 DNA reads TGTGCCAGCAGCTCAACCGGGACAGGGAGAATTATCTATGGCTACACCTTC. It codes for CASSSTGTGRIIYGYTF.

This clonotype was found a few times. V is TRBV29-1 and J is TRBJ2-1, with TRBD1 as a possible D gene (6 bases). From germline, CDR1 is SQVTM and CDR2 ANQGSEA. Trimming cost V 3 bases and J 7 bases, with 13 bases left between them. CDR3 length: 13 residues. As DNA, the CDR3 is TGCAGCGTTGACCGCGACAGGAAAAATGAGCAGTTCTTC. The encoded protein is CSVDRDRKNEQFF.

This clonotype was found a few times. The chain carries TRBV7-9 and TRBJ2-4; 7 bases are a match to TRBD1. CDR1 is SEHNR and CDR2 is FQNEAQ in the germline V gene (reference sequence). V was pared by 7 bases and J by 7 bases, with 7 bases of the junction left unmatched. This CDR3 contains 13 residues. The CDR3 DNA follows: TGTGCCAGCACCCGGGACAGCCCGAACATTCAGTACTTC. Protein sequence: CASTRDSPNIQYF.

In this sample, this clonotype turned up a few times. This rearrangement joins TRBV30 to TRBJ1-3; D unclear. V dropped 7 bases and J dropped 0 bases, with 13 bases sitting between them. CDR3 size: 14 residues. Per the germline V gene, CDR1 is GTSNPN and CDR2 is SVGIG (reference sequence). The CDR3 nucleotides are TGTGCCTCCGATCTAGGAGGCTCTGGAAACACCATATATTTT. Its protein is CASDLGGSGNTIYF.

This clonotype has a handful of counts. CDR3 nucleotide sequence: TGTGCCAGCAGTTACTCGACGAAAGGCGGCCCACCCGGGAGTCAGCCCCAGCATTTT. Its translation is CASSYSTKGGPPGSQPQHF. The chain recombines TRBV6-5 with TRBJ1-5; D not resolved. Deletions cut 0 bases from V and 6 bases from J, with 24 bases between. CDR1 is MNHEY and CDR2 is SVGAGI in the germline V gene. The CDR3 loop spans 19 amino acids.

This clonotype was detected only a few times. The chain links TRBV3-1 to TRBJ2-7; perhaps D is TRBD1 or TRBD2 (7 bases each). The V and J ends lost 1 base and 3 bases respectively, with 16 bases between them. The CDR3 sequence is 16 residues long. Germline V lookup: CDR1 LGHDT, CDR2 YNNKEL (reference sequence). CDR3 amino acids: CASSQGGGGGSYEQYF. The DNA of the CDR3 is TGTGCCAGCAGCCAAGGGGGAGGGGGCGGGAGCTACGAGCAGTACTTC.

The chain is built from TRBV6-1 and TRBJ2-3; D is unclear. V gave up 3 bases and J gave up 2 bases, with 15 bases separating them. The CDR3 is made up of 16 amino acids. Germline V lookup: CDR1 MNHNS, CDR2 SASEGT. CDR3: CASSDRVHGPTDTQYF. The CDR3 DNA sequence: TGTGCCAGCAGTGACCGGGTCCACGGGCCCACAGATACGCAGTATTTT.

Many counts were recorded for this clonotype. This chain links TRBV30 with TRBJ1-2; D possibly corresponds to TRBD1 (5 bases). V gave up 7 bases and J gave up 4 bases, with 16 bases separating them. CDR1 and CDR2 from the germline V gene are GTSNPN and SVGIG (reference sequence). CDR3 length: 13 residues. Here the CDR3 DNA reads TGTGCCTTGACAGCGACTGGATTCTATGGCTACACCTTC. It is translated as CALTATGFYGYTF. The entire variable domain, with the rest obtained from reference TRBV30 and TRBJ1-2, is as follows: SQTIHQWPATLVQPVGSPLSLECTVEGTSNPNLYWYRQAAGRGLQLLFYSVGIGQISSEVPQNLSASRPQDRQFILSSKKLLLSDSGFYLCALTATGFYGYTFGSGTRLTVV.

In this sample, this clonotype turned up many times. The J gene is TRBJ2-3, the V gene TRBV20-1; D tentatively fits TRBD1 or TRBD2 (5 bases each). The germline gives CDR1 DFQATT, CDR2 SNEGSKA (reference sequence). CDR3 length: 14 amino acids. V lost 3 bases, J lost 6 bases, and 16 bases lay in between. Written as DNA, the CDR3 is TGCAGTGCTAGGAAGGGACCGAGAGGTGATACGCAGTATTTT. Encoded protein: CSARKGPRGDTQYF.

This clonotype was counted between two and nine times. The gene calls are TRBV12-3 or TRBV12-4 and TRBJ1-5; D is possibly TRBD1 (6 bases). This CDR3 has 13 residues. Trimming took off 6 bases at V and 1 base at J, with 7 bases between the two ends. The CDR3, as DNA: TGTGCCAGCAGACAGGGCAGCAATCAGCCCCAGCATTTT. It specifies CASRQGSNQPQHF.

This clonotype has at least ten counts. The rearrangement links TRBV28 to TRBJ2-1, with 7 bases matching TRBD2. V lost 7 bases, J lost 5 bases, and 8 bases stayed unmatched. This CDR3 has 14 amino acids. In germline, CDR1 is MDHEN, CDR2 SYDVKM. CDR3 sequence: CASKRASGNNEQFF. The CDR3, as DNA: TGTGCCAGCAAAAGGGCTAGCGGAAACAATGAGCAGTTCTTC.

The table lists this clonotype with many counts. The chain combines TRBV18 with TRBJ2-2, with D unclear. Germline V gene lookup returns CDR1 KGHSH and CDR2 LQKENI. V lost 3 bases to trimming and J lost 3 bases, with 8 bases between them. CDR3 size: 14 residues. The DNA for the CDR3 is TGTGCCAGCTCACCCAACAGAGACACCGGGGAGCTGTTTTTT. This sequence encodes CASSPNRDTGELFF. Full variable domain (remainder filled in from reference TRBV18 and TRBJ2-2): NAGVMQNPRHLVRRRGQEARLRCSPMKGHSHVYWYRQLPEEGLKFMVYLQKENIIDESGMPKERFSAEFPKEGPSILRIQQVVRGDSAAYFCASSPNRDTGELFFGEGSRLTVL.

This clonotype was detected once. This sequence joins TRBV7-2 and TRBJ2-7; TRBD2 matches at 8 bases. Germline CDR1 reads SGHTA; CDR2 reads FQGNSA. The CDR3 contains 15 residues. With 5 bases clipped from V and 0 bases from J, the junction kept 6 bases outside the gene matches. The CDR3 is CASSRTGTSSYEQYF. The CDR3 DNA is TGTGCCAGCAGCCGAACCGGGACTAGCTCCTACGAGCAGTACTTC. The full variable domain, with the rest looked up from reference TRBV7-2 and TRBJ2-7, is GAGVSQSPSNKVTEKGKDVELRCDPISGHTALYWYRQSLGQGLEFLIYFQGNSAPDKSGLPSDRFSAERTGGSVSTLTIQRTQQEDSAVYLCASSRTGTSSYEQYFGPGTRLTVT.

Only a few counts were recorded for this clonotype. The gene calls are TRBV29-1 and TRBJ2-2, with D possibly being TRBD1 (6 bases). The CDR3 length is 14 residues. V shed 4 bases and J shed 0 bases, with 9 bases lying between them. The germline CDR1 and CDR2 sequences are SQVTM and ANQGSEA. CDR3 in DNA: TGCAGCGTTGCCGGGACATCGAACACCGGGGAGCTGTTTTTT. Protein: CSVAGTSNTGELFF.